The next 7 T cell receptor beta chains were all read from a single sample in a study of T cells in Graves' hyperthyroidism and ophthalmopathy. Amplification of TCR beta CDR3 regions was performed using RNA transcripts as template. The HTBI primer set drove a first-round RT-PCR of the TCR CDR3. MiXCR was run by TCRdb on the multiplex PCR reads, yielding one entry per CDR3 protein. The sample includes hundreds of thousands of distinct CDR3 sequences, less than 25% seen only once; the top ten take about 35%. Sequenced input: blood. These receptors came from a man in his thirties or forties with Graves' ophthalmopathy.

This clonotype has at least ten counts. V usage is TRBV30 and J usage is TRBJ1-5, with 7 bases lining up with TRBD1. CDR3 length: 13 residues. The trim removed 2 bases at V and 5 bases at J, leaving 3 bases unmatched. The germline V gene has CDR1 GTSNPN and CDR2 SVGIG (reference sequence). The CDR3 loop is CAWSRGGDQPQHF. The CDR3 coding sequence is TGTGCCTGGAGTCGAGGGGGCGATCAGCCCCAGCATTTT.

The chain is built from TRBV27 and TRBJ2-1; weak D call: TRBD2 (6 bases). Per germline, CDR1 MNHEY and CDR2 SMNVEV (reference sequence). V was clipped by 0 bases and J by 9 bases, with 9 bases between them. The CDR3 length is 13 residues. The CDR3 DNA reads as TGTGCCAGCAGTTTATCGATGGGGGGTGAGCAGTTCTTC. Its protein product is CASSLSMGGEQFF.

The rearrangement joins TRBV19 to TRBJ1-1; D call uncertain. V was clipped by 4 bases and J by 0 bases, with 6 bases between them. The CDR3 has 13 residues. Germline assignment: CDR1 LNHDA and CDR2 SQIVND (reference sequence). CDR3 bases: TGTGCCAGTAGTACCCGGTTGAACACTGAAGCTTTCTTT. It specifies CASSTRLNTEAFF.

This clonotype occurred a few times. The V and J genes are TRBV25-1 and TRBJ1-6; D gene ambiguous. The germline V and J ends were trimmed by 4 bases and 0 bases, with 10 bases remaining between them. The CDR3 has 16 residues. Germline V lookup: CDR1 MGHDK, CDR2 SYGVNS. In DNA form, the CDR3 reads TGTGCCAGCAGTGGATACGAGAACTCCTATAATTCACCCCTCCACTTT. Translating it yields CASSGYENSYNSPLHF.

This clonotype was recorded at least ten times. The chain uses TRBV28 and TRBJ2-7; a possible D gene is TRBD2 (5 bases). Trimming stripped 3 bases from V and 3 bases from J, with 9 bases between. Germline V gene lookup returns CDR1 MDHEN and CDR2 SYDVKM. The CDR3 is 13 residues long. Written as DNA, the CDR3 is TGTGCCAGCAGTTTCGAGGGTTTCTACGAGCAGTACTTC. Amino acid sequence: CASSFEGFYEQYF.

The genes are TRBV4-2 and TRBJ2-2; 8 nucleotides align to TRBD1. Germline V gives CDR1 LGHNA, CDR2 YNFKEQ. This CDR3 contains 16 residues. Trimming removed 3 bases from V and 6 bases from J; junction bases left unmatched: 9. CDR3 in amino acids: CASSQGTGQAAGELFF. The CDR3 bases are TGTGCCAGCAGCCAGGGCACGGGACAGGCGGCCGGGGAGCTGTTTTTT.

Only a few counts were recorded for this clonotype. V gene TRBV14 combines with J gene TRBJ1-3; D unclear. V shed 5 bases and J shed 2 bases, with 19 bases lying between them. The CDR3 loop spans 17 amino acids. CDR1 is SGHDN, CDR2 FVKESK, per germline. The CDR3 DNA reads as TGTGCCAGCAGCGATGGACCTTTTCGGAGACCTGGAAACACCATATATTTT. Translating gives CASSDGPFRRPGNTIYF.